This T cell receptor (beta chain) was documented in a study of shared clonotypes between healthy human individuals. Study results and caveats: The low donor count limited represented genetic and exposure-history diversity.

Caucasian adults living in Nashville, Tennessee, provided all samples. The CDR3 totals 15 residues. Per the germline V gene, CDR1 is SGHTA and CDR2 is FQGNSA. Between the trimmed V and J ends, which lost 3 bases and 1 base, there was a span of 13 bases. Using immunoSEQ multiplex PCR, the repertoire was profiled, and TCRdb retains in-frame clones only, with some absent. The sample contains 2 million to 2.5 million clones, about nine tenths of which appear only once. Concerning this clone: Its antigen is as yet unknown.

The clonotype was recovered from a man aged 18 to 30 in good health. Some clones in this sample may be carry-over from other donors' samples. What was sequenced was naive CD4+ T cells from PBMCs. Indicated subset: CD45RA+ positively selected. The chain carries TRBV7-2 and TRBJ2-7; no clear D gene. The CDR3 coding sequence is TGTGCCAGCAGCTTCTTCCCGGCTGCTTCCTACGAGCAGTACTTC. It codes for CASSFFPAASYEQYF.